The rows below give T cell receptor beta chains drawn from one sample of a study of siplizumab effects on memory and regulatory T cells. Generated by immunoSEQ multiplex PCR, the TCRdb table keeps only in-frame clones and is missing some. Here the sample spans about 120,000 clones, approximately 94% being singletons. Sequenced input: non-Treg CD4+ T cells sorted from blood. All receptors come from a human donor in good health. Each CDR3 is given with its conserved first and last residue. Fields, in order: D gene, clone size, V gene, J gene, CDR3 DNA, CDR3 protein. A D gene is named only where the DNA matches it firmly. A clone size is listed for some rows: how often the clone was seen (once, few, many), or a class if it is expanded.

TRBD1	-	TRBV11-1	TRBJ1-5	TGTGCCAGCAGCCCGGACAGGGGATCGCCCCAGCATTTT	CASSPDRGSPQHF
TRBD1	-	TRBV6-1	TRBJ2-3	TGTGCCAGCAGTGAACAGGGACAGGTGGTAGATACGCAGTATTTT	CASSEQGQVVDTQYF
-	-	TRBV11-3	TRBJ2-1	TGTGCCAGCAGCTTCGGAGCGGCCCTAGGGCATGAGCAGTTCTTC	CASSFGAALGHEQFF
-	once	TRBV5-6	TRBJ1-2	TGTGCCAGCAGCTTGGGTGCGGCAGGGAACATCTATGGCTACACCTTC	CASSLGAAGNIYGYTF
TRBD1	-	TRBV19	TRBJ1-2	TGTGCCAGTAGTATGAACAGGGGCGGTGGCTACACCTTC	CASSMNRGGGYTF
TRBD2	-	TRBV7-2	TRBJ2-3	TGTGCCAGCAGCTCACGAGCGGGCGGGGGGGCCTCAGATACGCAGTATTTT	CASSSRAGGGASDTQYF
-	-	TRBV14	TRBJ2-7	TGTGCCAGCAGCCAAGATTGGACAGCCACCTACGAGCAGTACTTC	CASSQDWTATYEQYF
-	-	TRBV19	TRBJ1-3	TGTGCCAGTAGTACCTCGCAGGGTCCCGGAAACACCATATATTTT	CASSTSQGPGNTIYF
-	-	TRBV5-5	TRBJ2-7	TGTGCCAGCAGCTTGGGCCCGGGAGGGGGCGATTACGAGCAGTACTTC	CASSLGPGGGDYEQYF
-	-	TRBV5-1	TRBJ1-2	TGCGCCAGCAGCTTGGGCGAACCGGGCTATGGCTACACCTTC	CASSLGEPGYGYTF